These 20 T cell receptor beta chains were all obtained from the same sample, sequenced in a study of PD-1 blockade in classical Hodgkin lymphoma. Clones were sequenced by immunoSEQ multiplex PCR, and TCRdb holds only the in-frame ones, with some missing. The table has approximately 93,000 clones, around 80% seen once; the top ten hold 9.4%. As for time point: cycle 4 day 1 (C4D1), after about 6 weeks of nivolumab. Exposure to brentuximab vedotin varied, and each patient had relapsed following autologous stem cell transplantation. The material was peripheral blood mononuclear cells (PBMCs), obtained before the fourth cycle of nivolumab. The origin of the receptors is a human donor with classical Hodgkin lymphoma.

This clone was found a few times. This rearrangement joins TRBV25-1 to TRBJ1-5; D not certain. This CDR3 has 13 residues. Trimming left V 6 bases short and J 0 bases short, with 6 bases between. The germline gives CDR1 MGHDK, CDR2 SYGVNS. The CDR3 spells CASRGYSNQPQHF. CDR3 coding DNA: TGTGCCAGCAGGGGGTATAGCAATCAGCCCCAGCATTTT.

The chain couples TRBV25-1 to TRBJ1-4; 11 positions match TRBD1. CDR3 length equals 14 residues. V shed 7 bases, J shed 7 bases, and the junction held 5 bases outside the gene matches. In germline, CDR1 is MGHDK, CDR2 SYGVNS. Here the CDR3 DNA reads TGTGCCAGCACTTGGACAGGGGGCAGTGAAAAACTGTTTTTT. This gives the protein CASTWTGGSEKLFF.

The chain recombines TRBV11-2 with TRBJ2-5; D gene uncertain. CDR1 SGHAT and CDR2 FQNNGV come from the germline V gene. The CDR3 sequence is 12 residues long. V shed 0 bases and J shed 4 bases, with 3 bases lying between them. The CDR3 nucleotides are TGTGCCAGCAGCTTAGACTCAGAGACCCAGTACTTC. It translates to CASSLDSETQYF.

This rearrangement joins TRBV18 to TRBJ2-7; 10 nucleotides align to TRBD1. The CDR3 contains 17 residues. Per germline, CDR1 KGHSH and CDR2 LQKENI. Germline trimming cut 4 bases from V and 4 bases from J; bases unmatched to any gene: 13. In DNA form, the CDR3 reads TGTGCCAGCTCACTTTCGGTCCCGGGACAGGGGCTTTACGAGCAGTACTTC. This translates into CASSLSVPGQGLYEQYF.

The V and J genes are TRBV2 and TRBJ2-1; 9 bases are shared with TRBD2. CDR1 SNHLY and CDR2 FYNNEI come from the germline V gene. The trim removed 3 bases at V and 4 bases at J, leaving 4 bases unmatched. CDR3 size: 15 residues. CDR3 DNA: TGTGCCAGCAGTGATGAGACTAGCGGATACAATGAGCAGTTCTTC. Protein: CASSDETSGYNEQFF.

CDR3 region: CASSYSTPPGIYEQYF. The CDR3 coding sequence is TGTGCCAGCAGTTACTCGACTCCTCCGGGTATCTACGAGCAGTACTTC. This chain links TRBV6-6 with TRBJ2-7; D gene unclear. Germline V gene sequence: CDR1 MNHNY, CDR2 SVGAGI (reference sequence). CDR3 length: 16 amino acids. V lost 0 bases and J lost 3, with 15 bases in between.

The chain joins TRBV18 to TRBJ2-7; D remains ambiguous. V was shortened by 3 bases and J by 3 bases, with 12 bases between the two germline ends. Germline V gene data show CDR1 as KGHSH and CDR2 as LQKENI. CDR3 size: 14 residues. The CDR3 nucleotides read TGTGCCAGCTCACCGCCCTCGGATCACTACGAGCAGTACTTC. Translating it yields CASSPPSDHYEQYF.

V gene TRBV9 combines with J gene TRBJ2-7; 8 bases map to TRBD2. The CDR3 contains 14 residues. From germline, CDR1 is SGDLS and CDR2 YYNGEE. The ends lost 4 bases at V and 4 bases at J; junction bases unmatched: 7. The CDR3 coding sequence is TGTGCCAGCAGCCCGTTAGCGGGGCGATACGAGCAGTACTTC. It encodes CASSPLAGRYEQYF. The full variable domain, its missing parts supplied by reference TRBV9 and TRBJ2-7, is DSGVTQTPKHLITATGQRVTLRCSPRSGDLSVYWYQQSLDQGLQFLIQYYNGEERAKGNILERFSAQQFPDLHSELNLSSLELGDSALYFCASSPLAGRYEQYFGPGTRLTVT.

The chain links TRBV9 to TRBJ2-3; D may be TRBD2 (5 bases). V was clipped by 3 bases and J by 0 bases, with 11 bases between them. CDR1 and CDR2 (germline): SGDLS, YYNGEE. This CDR3 is 15 amino acids long. CDR3 in DNA: TGTGCCAGCAGCGAAGCGGAAATAAGCACAGATACGCAGTATTTT. Its translation: CASSEAEISTDTQYF.

V usage is TRBV23-1 and J usage is TRBJ2-2, with D possibly TRBD2 on 7 matching bases. TRBV23-1 is marked as an open reading frame, function uncertain. The CDR3 contains 17 residues. With 8 bases removed from V and 1 base from J, the gap between germline ends came to 20 bases. In DNA form, the CDR3 reads TGCGCCAGCTCCTCCAGGCGGGGGCTGGGGAACACCGGGGAGCTGTTTTTT. Translated, it gives CASSSRRGLGNTGELFF.

This chain links TRBV28 with TRBJ1-1; D is undetermined. Germline loops: CDR1 MDHEN, CDR2 SYDVKM. The V end lost 3 bases, the J end lost 7 bases, and 9 bases lay between the germline ends. CDR3 size: 12 residues. CDR3 sequence reads: CASSFSEIEAFF. Here the CDR3 DNA reads TGTGCCAGCAGTTTTTCAGAAATTGAAGCTTTCTTT.

The chain links TRBV7-9 to TRBJ1-1, with D possibly TRBD1 on 5 matching bases. Trimming removed 5 bases from V and 1 base from J, with 14 bases in between. The germline CDR1 and CDR2 sequences are SEHNR and FQNEAQ (reference sequence). The CDR3 length is 15 residues. In nucleotides, the CDR3 is TGTGCCAGCAGCCCATTCGAGCAGGGGAACACTGAAGCTTTCTTT. Its translation: CASSPFEQGNTEAFF.

The rearrangement links TRBV7-2 to TRBJ2-7; 14 bases agree with TRBD2. CDR1 SGHTA and CDR2 FQGNSA come from the germline V gene. V trimming: 3 bases; J trimming: 3 bases; junction bases outside the gene matches: 4. The CDR3 runs 16 residues. CDR3 protein: CASSFGTSGGVYEQYF. The CDR3 region has the DNA TGTGCCAGCAGCTTTGGGACTAGCGGGGGAGTCTACGAGCAGTACTTC.

The gene calls are TRBV10-3 and TRBJ2-3; 7 bases match TRBD1. The CDR3 runs to 14 residues. The V and J ends lost 3 bases and 0 bases, in that order; junction bases with no gene match: 0. CDR1 ENHRY and CDR2 SYGVKD come from the germline V gene. The DNA of the CDR3 is TGTGCCATCAGTGACAGGGGGAGCACAGATACGCAGTATTTT. Encoded protein: CAISDRGSTDTQYF.

The rearrangement links TRBV27 to TRBJ2-5, with TRBD1 identical over 7 bases. CDR1 MNHEY and CDR2 SMNVEV come from the germline V gene (reference sequence). V shed 5 bases and J 0 bases; nucleotides not matched to a gene: 3. The CDR3 runs to 14 residues. The CDR3 nucleotides are TGTGCCAGCAGTCTCGACAGGGACCAAGAGACCCAGTACTTC. Translation: CASSLDRDQETQYF.

This sequence joins TRBV6-6 and TRBJ2-7, with no clear D. Trimming removed 5 bases from V and 6 bases from J, with 8 bases in between. The CDR3 has 11 residues. Germline V gene data show CDR1 as MNHNY and CDR2 as SVGAGI (reference sequence). Here the CDR3 DNA reads TGTGCCAGCAGTCTCGCCACCGAGCAGTACTTC. Its protein is CASSLATEQYF.

This clone was detected a few times. The V and J genes are TRBV5-8 and TRBJ2-7, with 9 bases lining up with TRBD1. J was trimmed by 0 bases and V by 4 bases; bases with no gene match: 5. Germline assignment: CDR1 SGHTS and CDR2 YDEGEE. This CDR3 is built from 15 residues. CDR3 in DNA: TGTGCCAGCAGCACGGACAGGGGCCCCTCCTACGAGCAGTACTTC. It specifies CASSTDRGPSYEQYF.

This clone came up a few times. The V gene is TRBV18, the J gene TRBJ1-2; 8 nucleotides align to TRBD1. This CDR3 region has 14 residues. The V and J ends lost 6 bases and 4 bases, in that order; junction bases with no gene match: 7. The germline CDR1 and CDR2 sequences are KGHSH and LQKENI. CDR3 loop: CASSRDRPAYGYTF. The CDR3 coding sequence is TGTGCCAGCTCCAGGGACAGGCCCGCCTATGGCTACACCTTC.

J is TRBJ2-7 and V is TRBV18; tentative D call: TRBD1 (6 bases). The CDR3 totals 14 residues. Trimming left V 4 bases short and J 0 bases short, with 10 bases between. CDR1 is KGHSH and CDR2 is LQKENI in the germline V gene. The CDR3 loop reads CASSQGQSSYEQYF. The CDR3 bases are TGTGCCAGCTCACAAGGACAGAGCTCCTACGAGCAGTACTTC.

This chain joins TRBV30 and TRBJ2-5; D possibly corresponds to TRBD2 (6 bases). The CDR3 runs 14 residues. Looked up from germline, CDR1 is GTSNPN and CDR2 is SVGIG (reference sequence). The V end lost 4 bases, the J end lost 0 bases, and 12 bases lay between the germline ends. CDR3 DNA: TGTGCCTGGATGACGGGAGCTTACCAAGAGACCCAGTACTTC. Encoded protein: CAWMTGAYQETQYF.